These T cell receptor beta chains were read from a single sample in a study of T cell responses to AZD1222 COVID-19 vaccine. Produced via immunoSEQ multiplex PCR; TCRdb's table is partial and in-frame only. The sample gives around 130,000 clones, around 90% of which show up once; roughly 3.8% is in the top ten. The source material was peripheral blood, sampled on day 0 of AZD1222 vaccination. Receptors originate from an adult in good health. The CDR3 runs from the conserved cysteine through the conserved F or W. D genes are given only for firm matches. Expanded clones are given a class, and other clones once, few, many or no size at all.

>TRBJ2-1|.|TRBV5-6|.
TGTGCCAGCAGCGTTAGTCCCAGCTCCTACAATGAGCAGTTCTTC
CASSVSPSSYNEQFF
>TRBJ2-7|.|TRBV7-9|.
TGTGCCAGCAGCCGACACCCCTACGAGCAGTACTTC
CASSRHPYEQYF
>TRBJ1-5|TRBD1|TRBV27|.
TGTGCCAGCAGTCCTCGAGCTAGGACAGGGGTTCGGAGCAATCAGCCCCAGCATTTT
CASSPRARTGVRSNQPQHF
>TRBJ2-1|TRBD2|TRBV9|.
TGTGCCAGCAGCATTCTTACTAGCGGACTGTACAATGAGCAGTTCTTC
CASSILTSGLYNEQFF
>TRBJ1-5|.|TRBV28|.
TGTGCCAGCAATACCCGTGGCAATCAGCCCCAGCATTTT
CASNTRGNQPQHF
>TRBJ1-1|.|TRBV3-1/TRBV3-2|.
TGTGCCAGCAGCCAAGACAGGGTGGCATATGAAGCTTTCTTT
CASSQDRVAYEAFF
>TRBJ2-7|TRBD2|TRBV28|.
TGTGCCAGCAAATTAGCGGGAGCCTCCTACGAGCAGTACTTC
CASKLAGASYEQYF
>TRBJ2-3|TRBD2|TRBV27|once
TGTGCCAGCAGTTTCTGGACTAGCGGCACAGATACGCAGTATTTT
CASSFWTSGTDTQYF
>TRBJ1-5|.|TRBV21-1|.
TGTGCCAGCAGCAAATATCGAGGTCAGCCCCAGCATTTT
CASSKYRGQPQHF
>TRBJ2-1|.|TRBV28|.
TGTGCCAGCAGTCTCTGGGACTCCCCAGATGAGCAGTTCTTC
CASSLWDSPDEQFF
>TRBJ2-2|.|TRBV30|.
TGTGCCTGGATCGAAGCAGGGGCCGGGGAGCTGTTTTTT
CAWIEAGAGELFF
>TRBJ1-3|.|TRBV28|.
TGTGCCAGCAGTTTACGCCCTCAGGGACTCTCTGGAAACACCATATATTTT
CASSLRPQGLSGNTIYF
>TRBJ2-1|.|TRBV27|few
TGTGCCAGCAGTTTTCGGGACTCCCCACCCAACGAGCAGTTCTTC
CASSFRDSPPNEQFF
>TRBJ1-5|.|TRBV10-3|.
TGTGCCATCAGCACAGGGAATCAGCCCCAGCATTTT
CAISTGNQPQHF